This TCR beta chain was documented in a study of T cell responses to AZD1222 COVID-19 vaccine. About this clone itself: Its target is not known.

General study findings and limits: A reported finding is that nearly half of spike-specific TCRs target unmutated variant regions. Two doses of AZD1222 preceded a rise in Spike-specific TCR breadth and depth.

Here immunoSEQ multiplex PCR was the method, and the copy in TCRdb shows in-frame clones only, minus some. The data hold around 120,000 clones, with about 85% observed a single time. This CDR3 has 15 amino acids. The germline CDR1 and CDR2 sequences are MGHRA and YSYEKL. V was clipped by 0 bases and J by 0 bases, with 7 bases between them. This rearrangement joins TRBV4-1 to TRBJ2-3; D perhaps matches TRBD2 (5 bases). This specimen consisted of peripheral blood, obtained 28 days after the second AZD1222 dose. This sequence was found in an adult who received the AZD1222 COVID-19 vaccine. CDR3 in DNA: TGCGCCAGCAGCCAAGATGGCGGGAGCACAGATACGCAGTATTTT. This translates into CASSQDGGSTDTQYF.